This TCR beta chain originates from a study of blood T cell repertoires in COVID-19. Looking at the study overall: COVID-19 samples, acute and convalescent, were from the United States, Italy and Spain. PBMCs, B-cell-depleted T cells, or T cells provided the cDNA or gDNA that made up the material.

Unmatched junction bases numbered 6, after V lost 5 bases and J lost 3 bases. The length of the CDR3 is 16 residues. Germline loops: CDR1 SGHVS, CDR2 FNYEAQ. In the original analysis: Estimation of nucleated cell counts was performed using reference gene primer amplification. Method: immunoSEQ multiplex PCR; TCRdb's copy keeps in-frame clones and lacks some. V, J and clone size were drawn from that table, and D and trimming were deduced from the DNA. The sample shows around 250,000 clones, under 85% of them seen only once. The chain recombines TRBV7-6 with TRBJ2-2, with 10 bases fitting TRBD1. The receptor was derived from a man aged 25-45 years who had recovered from COVID-19. Specimen: peripheral blood. The CDR3 loop is CASSLWGTGDTGELFF. The CDR3 region has the DNA TGTGCCAGCAGCCTATGGGGGACAGGGGACACCGGGGAGCTGTTTTTT.